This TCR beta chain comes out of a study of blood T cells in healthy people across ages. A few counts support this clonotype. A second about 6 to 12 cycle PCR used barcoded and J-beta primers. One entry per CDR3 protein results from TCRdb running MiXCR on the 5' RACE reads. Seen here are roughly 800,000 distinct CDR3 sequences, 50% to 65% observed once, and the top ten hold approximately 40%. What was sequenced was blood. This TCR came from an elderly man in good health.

The CDR3 nucleotides are TGTGCCATCAGTGTTGACCTAGAGCAGTACTTC. Translation: CAISVDLEQYF. The chain uses TRBV10-3 and TRBJ2-7, with D unresolved. Trimming shortened V by 4 bases and J by 7 bases, and 8 bases separated the two germline ends. Germline V gene lookup returns CDR1 ENHRY and CDR2 SYGVKD. CDR3 length equals 11 residues.